This T cell receptor (beta chain) was captured by sequencing in a study of beta chain features in type 1 diabetes. Since all of the isolated RNA was reverse transcribed, expressed TCRB transcripts were what got sequenced. Libraries were prepared by immunoSEQ multiplex PCR; TCRdb keeps only in-frame clonotypes and omits some of them. The table includes 500,000 to 650,000 clones, over 10% detected once. Whole-study results and caveats: A moderate, significant TCRB CDR3 shortening appeared in type 1 diabetes across four CD4+ subsets.

Details on this clone: Its specificity is unknown.

V shed 6 bases, J shed 10 bases, and the junction held 9 bases outside the gene matches. The CDR3 runs 13 residues. Germline V gives CDR1 KGHSH, CDR2 LQKENI. The clonotype was recovered from a man aged 25 to 45 with type 1 diabetes. The chain joins TRBV18 to TRBJ2-4, with 7 bases matching TRBD1. Sequenced: naive CD4+ T cells from blood. CDR3 sequence (DNA): TGTGCCAGCTCCGACAGGGAGTTAAGAATTCAGTACTTC. It translates to CASSDRELRIQYF.